This T cell receptor (beta chain) was obtained from a study of control samples from healthy donors and cancer patients. The CDR3 is made up of 17 amino acids. Germline V gene sequence: CDR1 PRHDT, CDR2 FYEKMQ (reference sequence). V lost 4 bases, J lost 8 bases, and 24 bases lay in between. Data came from immunoSEQ multiplex PCR; TCRdb stores just in-frame clones and leaves some out. The sample holds fewer than 150,000 clones, less than 95% seen once. The chain carries TRBV13 and TRBJ1-5; D is possibly TRBD1 (6 bases). This TCR was recovered from a man aged 18-30 years in good health. The sequenced sample was blood. The CDR3 DNA reads as TGTGCCAGCAGCTCACGGGTACATACAGGGAGTTGGGAGCCCCAGCATTTT. Its translation: CASSSRVHTGSWEPQHF.